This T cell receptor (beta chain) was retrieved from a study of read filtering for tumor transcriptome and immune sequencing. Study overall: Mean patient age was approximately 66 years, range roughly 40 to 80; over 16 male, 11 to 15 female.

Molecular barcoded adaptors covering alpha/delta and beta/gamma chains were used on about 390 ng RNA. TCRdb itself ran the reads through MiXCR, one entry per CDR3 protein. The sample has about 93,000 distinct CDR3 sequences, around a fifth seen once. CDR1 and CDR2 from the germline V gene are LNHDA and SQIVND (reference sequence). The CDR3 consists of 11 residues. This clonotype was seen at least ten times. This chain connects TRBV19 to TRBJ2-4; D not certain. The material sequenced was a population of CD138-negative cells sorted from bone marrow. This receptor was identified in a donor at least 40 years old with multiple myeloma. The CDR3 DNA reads TGTGCATCGGCAGCCAAAAACATTCAGTACTTC. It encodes CASAAKNIQYF.